These 5 T cell receptor beta chains were sequenced from one sample in a study of cytomegalovirus exposure and HLA in healthy donors. Assay: immunoSEQ multiplex PCR; the TCRdb copy retains only in-frame clones and omits some. The profile covers 110,000 to 150,000 clones, with approximately 94% appearing a single time and approximately 2% taken by the ten largest. Sample: PBMCs. Receptors originate from a man younger than 35 in good health and CMV-seropositive.

J is TRBJ1-4 and V is TRBV5-6; D is possibly TRBD1 (6 bases). The germline V gene encodes CDR1 SGHDT and CDR2 YYEEEE. The CDR3 is 16 residues long. V was clipped by 0 bases and J by 4 bases, with 13 bases between them. CDR3 residues: CASSLAQGRGNEKLFF. For the CDR3, the DNA is TGTGCCAGCAGCTTGGCCCAGGGGAGGGGTAATGAAAAACTGTTTTTT.

The chain couples TRBV29-1 to TRBJ2-7, with 7 bases lining up with TRBD2. The CDR3 is 12 amino acids. Losses at the gene ends were 4 bases for V and 4 bases for J; bases not matched to a gene: 4. Looked up from germline, CDR1 is SQVTM and CDR2 is ANQGSEA. The CDR3, as DNA: TGCAGCGTTGCTTGGCGGGAGTACGAGCAGTACTTC. This encodes CSVAWREYEQYF.

The V call is TRBV5-1, the J call TRBJ1-1; D may be TRBD1 (6 bases). The CDR3 loop spans 14 amino acids. The germline V gene has CDR1 SGHRS and CDR2 YFSETQ. Trimming took off 3 bases at V and 1 base at J, with 10 bases between the two ends. DNA for the CDR3: TGCGCCAGCAGCTCCGGGACAAGGAACACTGAAGCTTTCTTT. This sequence encodes CASSSGTRNTEAFF.

The genes are TRBV20-1 and TRBJ1-2, with D unresolved. V lost 2 bases, J lost 5 bases, and 3 bases lay in between. Looked up from germline, CDR1 is DFQATT and CDR2 is SNEGSKA (reference sequence). This CDR3 has 10 residues. The CDR3 is CSARQYGYTF. CDR3 bases: TGCAGTGCTAGACAATATGGCTACACCTTC.

The J gene is TRBJ2-5, the V gene TRBV5-1; 13 nucleotides agree with TRBD2. CDR3 length equals 16 residues. Germline CDR1 SGHRS, CDR2 YFSETQ. The V and J ends lost 4 bases and 1 base, in that order; junction bases with no gene match: 4. The CDR3 coding sequence is TGCGCCAGCAGCCCCGGGACTAGCGGGGTCCAAGAGACCCAGTACTTC. Translated, it gives CASSPGTSGVQETQYF.